Given below is one T cell receptor (beta chain) in context. What it binds is unknown. Germline loops: CDR1 SGHAT, CDR2 FQDESV (reference sequence). The V end lost 1 base, the J end lost 2 bases, and 10 bases lay between the germline ends. This CDR3 contains 15 residues. Method: immunoSEQ multiplex PCR; TCRdb's copy keeps in-frame clones and lacks some. The sample records some 2,500,000 clones, under 95% being singletons. This entry comes from a study of shared clonotypes between healthy human individuals. Study summary: Per donor, three plates held CD4 naive cells, three held CD4 memory, two held CD8 naive and one held CD8 memory.

Study outcomes and limitations: Roughly 5% of naive CD4 clonotypes were common to four donors. Rarefaction curves obtained for sorted subsets showed sequencing incomplete despite large depth.

The V and J genes are TRBV11-1 and TRBJ2-3; either TRBD1 or TRBD2 may fit D (5 bases each). Sequenced input: naive CD4+ T cells from PBMCs. Subset of the sample: CD45RA+ positively selected. This clonotype was sampled from a man aged 18 to 35 in good health. Some clones in this sample may be carry-over from other donors' samples. DNA for the CDR3: TGTGCCAGCAGCTTAGAGGGACCTGACACAGATACGCAGTATTTT. This sequence encodes CASSLEGPDTDTQYF.